The 25 T cell receptor beta chains in this list originate from one sample, sequenced in a study of long-term antiretroviral therapy in people with HIV. Running of the v3.0 immunoSEQ assay took place at survey level. Clones were sequenced by immunoSEQ multiplex PCR, and TCRdb holds only the in-frame ones, with some missing. Of approximately 21,000 clones listed, over 70% were seen once; the top ten hold around 5.1%. This sample comprised unsorted PBMCs, obtained 0.3 years after starting antiretroviral therapy. The origin of the receptors is a man aged 45-65 years with HIV.

The chain recombines TRBV5-1 with TRBJ2-1, with D hard to call. The V gene's germline CDR1 is SGHRS and CDR2 YFSETQ. Trimming shortened V by 2 bases and J by 8 bases, and 14 bases separated the two germline ends. The CDR3 extends over 14 amino acids. The CDR3 DNA follows: TGCGCCAGCAGCTTTGCGTCCGACGTCGATGAGCAGTTCTTC. Its protein is CASSFASDVDEQFF. Based on the CDR3 plus reference TRBV5-1 and TRBJ2-1, the full variable domain is KAGVTQTPRYLIKTRGQQVTLSCSPISGHRSVSWYQQTPGQGLQFLFEYFSETQRNKGNFPGRFSGRQFSNSRSEMNVSTLELGDSALYLCASSFASDVDEQFFGPGTRLTVL.

This chain uses TRBV19 with TRBJ1-2, with D possibly TRBD1 on 6 matching bases. The V gene lost 3 bases and the J gene lost 5 bases, with 13 bases spanning the gap. The germline CDR1 and CDR2 sequences are LNHDA and SQIVND (reference sequence). The CDR3 sequence is 14 residues long. The CDR3 sequence: CASSISRTAYGYTF. CDR3 coding DNA: TGTGCCAGTAGTATTTCCAGGACAGCATATGGCTACACCTTC.

This sequence joins TRBV27 and TRBJ2-1; D not resolved. V was pared by 6 bases and J by 5 bases, with 17 bases between. Germline assignment: CDR1 MNHEY and CDR2 SMNVEV (reference sequence). This CDR3 contains 15 residues. In nucleotides, the CDR3 is TGTGCCAGCAGACCTCTAGGCGGCTGGCACAATGAGCAGTTCTTC. It translates to CASRPLGGWHNEQFF.

This clone was observed a handful of times. The chain joins TRBV6-5 to TRBJ1-5; 7 bases fit TRBD1. V was pared by 2 bases and J by 0 bases, with 1 base of the junction left unmatched. The CDR3 is 15 amino acids. Germline V gene sequence: CDR1 MNHEY, CDR2 SVGAGI. The CDR3 loop reads CASSYTGDSNQPQHF. CDR3 sequence (DNA): TGTGCCAGCAGTTACACAGGGGATAGCAATCAGCCCCAGCATTTT.

This sequence joins TRBV7-9 and TRBJ2-1; D remains ambiguous. The V end was cut by 4 bases, the J end by 7 bases, with 8 bases between. This CDR3 has 12 amino acids. CDR1 and CDR2 (germline): SEHNR, FQNEAQ (reference sequence). CDR3 in amino acids: CASSYGGNEQFF. CDR3 DNA: TGTGCCAGCAGCTATGGTGGTAATGAGCAGTTCTTC.

The CDR3 coding sequence is TGTGCCACCGTGACACTCCCGAGGGGCACCGGGGAGCTGTTTTTT. Translation gives CATVTLPRGTGELFF. V usage is TRBV15 and J usage is TRBJ2-2; tentatively, D is TRBD1 or TRBD2 (5 bases each). V was pared by 8 bases and J by 4 bases, with 17 bases between. The CDR3 contains 15 residues. Germline V gene data show CDR1 as LNHNV and CDR2 as YYDKDF (reference sequence). The full variable domain, with the rest looked up from reference TRBV15 and TRBJ2-2, is DAMVIQNPRYQVTQFGKPVTLSCSQTLNHNVMYWYQQKSSQAPKLLFHYYDKDFNNEADTPDNFQSRRPNTSFCFLDIRSPGLGDTAMYLCATVTLPRGTGELFFGEGSRLTVL.

This clone has only a few counts. The rearrangement joins TRBV7-9 to TRBJ2-7; 8 bases line up with TRBD1. The length of the CDR3 is 14 residues. Germline assignment: CDR1 SEHNR and CDR2 FQNEAQ (reference sequence). V lost 4 bases to trimming and J lost 4 bases; unmatched junction nucleotides: 6. CDR3: CASSSNTGGYEQYF. In nucleotides, the CDR3 is TGTGCCAGCAGCTCCAACACAGGGGGATACGAGCAGTACTTC. Based on the CDR3 plus reference TRBV7-9 and TRBJ2-7, the full variable domain is DTGVSQNPRHKITKRGQNVTFRCDPISEHNRLYWYRQTLGQGPEFLTYFQNEAQLEKSRLLSDRFSAERPKGSFSTLEIQRTEQGDSAMYLCASSSNTGGYEQYFGPGTRLTVT.

This sequence joins TRBV30 and TRBJ1-2, with D possibly TRBD1 on 5 matching bases. The CDR3 runs to 15 residues. Trimming shortened V by 0 bases and J by 8 bases, and 19 bases separated the two germline ends. Germline loops: CDR1 GTSNPN, CDR2 SVGIG (reference sequence). The CDR3 DNA reads TGTGCCTGGAGTGTTGATAATGGGGGTTCCGGGGGCTACACCTTC. It yields the protein CAWSVDNGGSGGYTF.

This sequence joins TRBV5-1 and TRBJ2-5, with TRBD2 matching 8 bases. Germline V CDR1 and CDR2: SGHRS, YFSETQ. V was pared by 4 bases and J by 4 bases, with 3 bases of the junction left unmatched. This CDR3 has 13 amino acids. CDR3 nucleotide sequence: TGCGCCAGCAGCGGGCTAGCGGGAGAGACCCAGTACTTC. Protein product: CASSGLAGETQYF.

The chain combines TRBV15 with TRBJ2-1; the D gene is possibly TRBD1 (5 bases). The V gene's germline CDR1 is LNHNV and CDR2 YYDKDF (reference sequence). Trimming stripped 8 bases from V and 4 bases from J, with 15 bases between. The CDR3 is 14 residues long. The CDR3 sequence is CATSQGVWYNEQFF. The CDR3 DNA sequence: TGTGCCACCTCTCAAGGGGTTTGGTACAATGAGCAGTTCTTC.

V and J are TRBV11-2 and TRBJ2-7; 10 bases are a match to TRBD1. The germline V gene has CDR1 SGHAT and CDR2 FQNNGV. V trimming: 3 bases; J trimming: 2 bases; junction bases outside the gene matches: 7. The CDR3 loop spans 16 amino acids. Here the CDR3 reads CASSFPGTGVPYEQYF. Written as DNA, the CDR3 is TGTGCCAGCAGCTTCCCGGGGACAGGGGTTCCCTACGAGCAGTACTTC.

This chain uses TRBV27 with TRBJ1-1, with D perhaps TRBD1 (5 bases). This CDR3 comprises 16 residues. Germline-derived CDR1 and CDR2 are MNHEY and SMNVEV (reference sequence). V was trimmed by 5 bases and J by 1 base, leaving 17 bases between them. The CDR3 spells CASSPGASPRNTEAFF. The CDR3 DNA follows: TGTGCCAGCAGTCCCGGGGCCTCCCCGAGGAACACTGAAGCTTTCTTT.

The J gene is TRBJ1-5, the V gene TRBV7-2; 7 bases are a match to TRBD1. V trimming: 5 bases; J trimming: 12 bases; junction bases outside the gene matches: 13. The V gene's germline CDR1 is SGHTA and CDR2 FQGNSA. CDR3 size: 14 residues. The CDR3 DNA is TGTGCCAGCAGCGCCCGGACAGGCCTTAGGGACCAGCATTTT. It specifies CASSARTGLRDQHF.

The gene calls are TRBV7-8 and TRBJ2-5; 8 bases agree with TRBD1. The CDR3 has 14 amino acids. Germline CDR1 reads SGHVS; CDR2 reads FQNEAQ. After removal of 2 bases from V and 5 bases from J, the junction contained 4 bases not matched to a gene. The CDR3 spells CASSLIRGQETQYF. Here the CDR3 DNA reads TGTGCCAGCAGCTTAATCAGGGGGCAGGAGACCCAGTACTTC.

J is TRBJ2-1 and V is TRBV11-3; D perhaps matches TRBD1 (6 bases). Germline CDR1 is SGHNT and CDR2 is YENEEA. CDR3 size: 15 residues. V lost 1 base, J lost 9 bases, and 16 bases lay in between. CDR3 in DNA: TGTGCCAGCAGCTTAGGGGCAGGGGATACCCTTGAGCAGTTCTTC. Translated, it gives CASSLGAGDTLEQFF.

This chain connects TRBV11-3 to TRBJ2-7; D gene unclear. Germline V gene data show CDR1 as SGHNT and CDR2 as YENEEA. The ends were cut back, 5 bases at V and 3 bases at J, with 14 bases in the middle. The CDR3 length is 14 residues. CDR3 bases: TGTGCCAGCAGCCCCAGAGAGAGGCTCTACGAGCAGTACTTC. Encoded protein: CASSPRERLYEQYF.

The chain has TRBV2 and TRBJ1-5; D remains ambiguous. Germline CDR1 SNHLY, CDR2 FYNNEI. Deletions cut 1 base from V and 1 base from J, with 11 bases between. This CDR3 comprises 16 residues. The CDR3 spells CASSEGRGLSNQPQHF. Written as DNA, the CDR3 is TGTGCCAGCAGTGAAGGGCGGGGTTTAAGCAATCAGCCCCAGCATTTT.

The chain couples TRBV5-1 to TRBJ2-3; 7 nucleotides align to TRBD1. V shed 5 bases, J shed 4 bases, and the junction held 7 bases outside the gene matches. Germline CDR1 is SGHRS and CDR2 is YFSETQ. This CDR3 has 14 amino acids. CDR3 loop: CASRRDSSADTQYF. The DNA of the CDR3 is TGCGCCAGCAGGAGGGACAGTAGTGCAGATACGCAGTATTTT.

This sequence joins TRBV7-2 and TRBJ1-6, with D possibly TRBD1 on 6 matching bases. Trimming cost V 5 bases and J 6 bases, with 17 bases left between them. Germline lookup yields CDR1 SGHTA and CDR2 FQGNSA. This CDR3 is 16 amino acids long. DNA for the CDR3: TGTGCCAGCAGCCTAACATATGTCAGGGGTAATTCACCCCTCCACTTT. As protein: CASSLTYVRGNSPLHF.

This chain joins TRBV4-3 and TRBJ2-3; D not certain. CDR3 length: 14 amino acids. With 0 bases removed from V and 1 base from J, the gap between germline ends came to 5 bases. Germline V lookup: CDR1 LGHNA, CDR2 YSLEER. The CDR3 nucleotides read TGCGCCAGCAGCCAAGAAAGTGGCACAGATACGCAGTATTTT. It translates to CASSQESGTDTQYF.

This clone was seen just once. V and J are TRBV7-2 and TRBJ1-3; D unclear. The CDR3 consists of 14 residues. CDR1 is SGHTA and CDR2 is FQGNSA in the germline V gene. V shed 1 base and J shed 0 bases, with 4 bases lying between them. CDR3 sequence: CASSLEVSGNTIYF. CDR3 DNA sequence: TGTGCCAGCAGCTTAGAAGTCTCTGGAAACACCATATATTTT.

Remarks on this clone: The junction differs from germline at one of its ends, possibly a read error. The V gene is TRBV7-7, the J gene TRBJ2-2; 12 positions match TRBD2. Germline V gene sequence: CDR1 SSHAT, CDR2 FNYEAQ (reference sequence). This CDR3 is 16 amino acids long. The DNA for the CDR3 is TGTGCTAGCAGCCCGGCGACTAGCGGGGGAACCGGGGAGCTGTTTTTT. This codes for CASSPATSGGTGELFF.

The gene calls are TRBV7-9 and TRBJ1-1; D gene ambiguous. Germline CDR1 is SEHNR and CDR2 is FQNEAQ (reference sequence). V was clipped by 8 bases and J by 4 bases, with 8 bases between them. The CDR3 runs 11 residues. DNA for the CDR3: TGTGCCAGCTCTTGGCGCACTGAAGCTTTCTTT. Translating gives CASSWRTEAFF.

The rearrangement links TRBV28 to TRBJ2-7; the D is unclear. Looked up from germline, CDR1 is MDHEN and CDR2 is SYDVKM. V gave up 3 bases and J gave up 3 bases, with 24 bases separating them. The CDR3 has 18 residues. CDR3 residues: CASSFRFLTMGNNYEQYF. The DNA of the CDR3 is TGTGCCAGCAGTTTCAGGTTTCTAACAATGGGGAATAACTACGAGCAGTACTTC.

The chain is built from TRBV28 and TRBJ2-3; no definite D call. Germline V CDR1 and CDR2: MDHEN, SYDVKM. The CDR3 length is 14 residues. The V and J ends lost 3 bases and 13 bases respectively, with 20 bases between them. CDR3 protein: CASSFQEALSNEYF. The CDR3 nucleotides are TGTGCCAGCAGTTTCCAAGAAGCCCTGAGTAATGAGTATTTT.